This TCR beta chain was profiled in a study of cytomegalovirus exposure and HLA in healthy donors. Study outcomes and limitations: Most CMV-associated TCR beta chains were later found to appear HLA-restricted. Reports indicated that the classifier achieved high specificity and sensitivity in diagnosing cytomegalovirus status.

On this clone itself: No antigen is known for it.

Germline V gene data show CDR1 as SGHTA and CDR2 as FQGNSA. The CDR3 contains 15 residues. V was trimmed by 1 base and J by 1 base, leaving 9 bases between them. PCR was performed using 60 Vbeta and 13 Jbeta primers. Per the original methods: Later work found approximately 80 million unique TCR beta chains, with 9.5 million to 11 million shared. The repertoire was sequenced with immunoSEQ multiplex PCR; TCRdb's copy has only in-frame clones and lacks some. V, J and clone size are those of that table, while D and trimming were read from the DNA. The sample yields under 200,000 clones, over 60% seen once.

Sequences were obtained from PBMCs. The V gene is TRBV7-2, the J gene TRBJ2-3; D is unclear. This TCR derives from a female donor in good health and CMV-seronegative. CDR3 in amino acids: CASSLELHRTDTQYF. The CDR3 coding sequence is TGTGCCAGCAGCTTAGAACTGCACCGCACAGATACGCAGTATTTT.